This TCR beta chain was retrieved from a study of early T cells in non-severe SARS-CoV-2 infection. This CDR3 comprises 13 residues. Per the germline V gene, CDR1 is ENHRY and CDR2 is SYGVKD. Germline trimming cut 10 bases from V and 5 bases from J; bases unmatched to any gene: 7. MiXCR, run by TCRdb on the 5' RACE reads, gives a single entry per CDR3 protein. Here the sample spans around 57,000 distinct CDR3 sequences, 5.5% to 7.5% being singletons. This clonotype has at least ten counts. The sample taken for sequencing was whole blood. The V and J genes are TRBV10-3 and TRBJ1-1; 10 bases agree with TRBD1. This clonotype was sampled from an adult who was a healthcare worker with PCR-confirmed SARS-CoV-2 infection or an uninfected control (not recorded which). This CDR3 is CATTGQGETEAFF. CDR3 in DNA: TGTGCCACCACCGGACAGGGGGAGACTGAAGCTTTCTTT.